The TCR beta chain described here comes from a study of CD8+ T cells in alopecia areata. Overall study context: Twice daily, treated patients received 5 to 10 mg of oral tofacitinib. Study results and limitations: Scalp lesions, especially in alopecia totalis/universalis, had higher clonality than normal scalp.

Looked up from germline, CDR1 is SGHDT and CDR2 is YYEEEE. This CDR3 is 18 amino acids long. Trimming at V came to 0 bases and at J to 4 bases, leaving 11 bases not matched to a gene. In each case, RNA was isolated and then reverse transcribed into cDNA as the sequencing template. This table comes from immunoSEQ multiplex PCR, and its TCRdb copy is limited to in-frame clones, with some not included. This table has 90,000 to 100,000 clones, around 45% appearing once. Worth noting for this clone: Its antigen is undetermined.

The sequenced sample consisted of CD4+ T cells sorted from blood. The receptor comes from a human donor with alopecia areata. The chain joins TRBV5-6 to TRBJ1-1; 11 nucleotides match TRBD1. The DNA of the CDR3 is TGTGCCAGCAGCTTGGTCCGGGACAGGGGGAGGAAGCGCACTGAAGCTTTCTTT. Amino acids: CASSLVRDRGRKRTEAFF.